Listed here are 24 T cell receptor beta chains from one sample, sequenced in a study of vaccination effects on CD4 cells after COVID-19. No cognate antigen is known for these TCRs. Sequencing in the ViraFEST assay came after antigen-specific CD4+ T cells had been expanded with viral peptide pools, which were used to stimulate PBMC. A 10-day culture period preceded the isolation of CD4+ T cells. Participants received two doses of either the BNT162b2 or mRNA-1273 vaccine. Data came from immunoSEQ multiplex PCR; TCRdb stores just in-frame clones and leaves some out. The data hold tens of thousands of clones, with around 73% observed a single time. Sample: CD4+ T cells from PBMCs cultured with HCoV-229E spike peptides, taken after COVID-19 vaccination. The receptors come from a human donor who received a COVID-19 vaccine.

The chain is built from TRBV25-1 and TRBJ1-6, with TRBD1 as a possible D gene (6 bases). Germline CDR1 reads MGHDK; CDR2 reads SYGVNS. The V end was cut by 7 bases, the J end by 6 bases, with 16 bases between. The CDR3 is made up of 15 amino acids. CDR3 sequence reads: CASTQGGLGNSPLHF. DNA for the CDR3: TGTGCCAGCACCCAAGGGGGGCTTGGTAATTCACCCCTCCACTTT.

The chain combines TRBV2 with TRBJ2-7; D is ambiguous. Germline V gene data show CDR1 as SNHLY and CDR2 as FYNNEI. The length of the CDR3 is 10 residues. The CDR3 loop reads CASSAGRADV. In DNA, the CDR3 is TGTGCCAGCAGTGCCGGAAGGGCGGACGTC.

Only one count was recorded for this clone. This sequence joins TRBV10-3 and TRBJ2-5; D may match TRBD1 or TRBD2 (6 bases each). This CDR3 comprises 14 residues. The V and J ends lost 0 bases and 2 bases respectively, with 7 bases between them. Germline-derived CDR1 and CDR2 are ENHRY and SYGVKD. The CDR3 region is CAISESGGQETQYF. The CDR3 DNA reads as TGTGCCATCAGTGAGTCAGGGGGGCAAGAGACCCAGTACTTC.

CDR3 in DNA: TGTGCCAGTAGCCACAGGGACACCGGGGAGCTGTTTTTT. This sequence encodes CASSHRDTGELFF. The V gene is TRBV19, the J gene TRBJ2-2, with D perhaps TRBD1 (6 bases). Germline V lookup: CDR1 LNHDA, CDR2 SQIVND (reference sequence). CDR3 size: 13 residues. Trimming cost V 6 bases and J 3 bases, with 8 bases left between them. The full variable domain, completed using reference TRBV19 and TRBJ2-2, is DGGITQSPKYLFRKEGQNVTLSCEQNLNHDAMYWYRQDPGQGLRLIYYSQIVNDFQKGDIAEGYSVSREKKESFPLTVTSAQKNPTAFYLCASSHRDTGELFFGEGSRLTVL.

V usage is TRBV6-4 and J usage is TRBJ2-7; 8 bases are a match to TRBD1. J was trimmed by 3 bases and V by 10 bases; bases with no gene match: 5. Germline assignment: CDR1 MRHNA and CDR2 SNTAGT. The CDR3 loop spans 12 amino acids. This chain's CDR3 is CAMTGDFYEQYV. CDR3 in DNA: TGTGCCATGACAGGGGATTTCTACGAGCAGTACGTC.

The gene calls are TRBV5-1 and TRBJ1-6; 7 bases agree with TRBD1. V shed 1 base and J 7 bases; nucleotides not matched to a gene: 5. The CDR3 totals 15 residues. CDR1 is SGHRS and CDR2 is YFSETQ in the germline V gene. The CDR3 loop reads CASSLLGTVNSPLHF. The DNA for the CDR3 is TGCGCCAGCAGCTTGTTGGGGACAGTCAATTCACCCCTCCACTTT.

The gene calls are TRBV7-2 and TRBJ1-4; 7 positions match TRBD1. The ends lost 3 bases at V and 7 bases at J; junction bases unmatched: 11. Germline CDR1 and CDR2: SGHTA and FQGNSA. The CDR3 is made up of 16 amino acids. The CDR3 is CASSFSSTGDGEKLFF. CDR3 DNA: TGTGCCAGCAGCTTCTCATCAACAGGGGATGGTGAAAAACTGTTTTTT.

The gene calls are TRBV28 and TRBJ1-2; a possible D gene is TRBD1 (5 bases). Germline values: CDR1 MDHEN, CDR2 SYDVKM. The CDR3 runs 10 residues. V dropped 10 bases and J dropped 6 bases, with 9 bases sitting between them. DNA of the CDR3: TGTGCCACGACAGAGAATGGCTACACCTTC. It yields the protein CATTENGYTF.

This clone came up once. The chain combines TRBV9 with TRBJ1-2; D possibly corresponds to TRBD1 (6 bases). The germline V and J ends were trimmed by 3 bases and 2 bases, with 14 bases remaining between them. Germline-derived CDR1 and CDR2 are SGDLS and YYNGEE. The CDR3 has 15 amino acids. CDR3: CASSALLQGNYGYTF. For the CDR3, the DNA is TGTGCCAGCAGCGCCCTCCTCCAGGGGAACTATGGCTACACCTTC.

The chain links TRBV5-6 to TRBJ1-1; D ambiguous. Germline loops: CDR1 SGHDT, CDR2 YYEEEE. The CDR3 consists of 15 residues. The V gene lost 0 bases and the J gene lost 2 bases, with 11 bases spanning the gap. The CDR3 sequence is CASSLGPYPNTEAFF. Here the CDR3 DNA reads TGTGCCAGCAGCTTGGGCCCTTACCCAAACACTGAAGCTTTCTTT.

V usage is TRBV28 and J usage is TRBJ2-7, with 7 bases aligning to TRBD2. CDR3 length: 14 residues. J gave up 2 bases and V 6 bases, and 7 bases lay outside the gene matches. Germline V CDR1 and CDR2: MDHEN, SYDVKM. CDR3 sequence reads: CASSGTTQTYEQYV. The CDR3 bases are TGTGCCAGCAGCGGGACTACCCAGACCTACGAGCAGTACGTC.

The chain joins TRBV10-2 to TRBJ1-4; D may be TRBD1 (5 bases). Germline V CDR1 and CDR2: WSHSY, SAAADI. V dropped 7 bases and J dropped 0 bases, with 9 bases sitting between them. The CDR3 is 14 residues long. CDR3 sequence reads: CASKLTATNEKLFF. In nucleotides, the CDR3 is TGCGCCAGCAAACTGACAGCAACTAATGAAAAACTGTTTTTT.

The CDR3 sequence: CASSSGQGETQYF. The CDR3 DNA reads TGTGCCAGCAGCTCAGGACAGGGAGAGACCCAGTACTTC. V and J are TRBV7-3 and TRBJ2-5; TRBD1 agrees at 8 bases. The CDR3 totals 13 residues. Germline assignment: CDR1 SGHTA and CDR2 FQGTGA. The V segment lost 4 bases and the J segment 4 bases; nucleotides outside the gene matches: 2.

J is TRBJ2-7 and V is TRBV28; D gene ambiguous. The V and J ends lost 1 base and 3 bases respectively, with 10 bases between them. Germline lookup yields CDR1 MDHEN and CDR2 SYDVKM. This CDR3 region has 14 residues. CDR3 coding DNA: TGTGCCAGCAGTTTATCGGCACAGAACTACGAGCAGTACGTC. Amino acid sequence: CASSLSAQNYEQYV.

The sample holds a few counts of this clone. The CDR3 loop is CASSLGQSYGYTF. The DNA of the CDR3 is TGCGCCAGCAGCTTGGGTCAATCCTATGGCTACACCTTC. V usage is TRBV5-1 and J usage is TRBJ1-2; no firm D call. This CDR3 contains 13 residues. Between the trimmed V and J ends, which lost 0 bases and 4 bases, there was a span of 7 bases. Germline CDR1 is SGHRS and CDR2 is YFSETQ.

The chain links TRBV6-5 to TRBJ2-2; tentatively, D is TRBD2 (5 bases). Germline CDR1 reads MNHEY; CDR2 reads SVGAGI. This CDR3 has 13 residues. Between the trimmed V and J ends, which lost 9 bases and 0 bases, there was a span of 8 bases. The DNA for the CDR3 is TGTGCCAGTCGGACTCCGAACACCGGGGAGCTGTTTTTT. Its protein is CASRTPNTGELFF.

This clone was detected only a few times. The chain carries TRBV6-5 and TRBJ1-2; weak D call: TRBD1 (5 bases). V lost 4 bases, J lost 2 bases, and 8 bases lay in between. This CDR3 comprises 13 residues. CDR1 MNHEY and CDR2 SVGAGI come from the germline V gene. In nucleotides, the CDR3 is TGTGCCAGCAGTTTGGGGCAGAACTATGGCTACACCTTC. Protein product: CASSLGQNYGYTF.

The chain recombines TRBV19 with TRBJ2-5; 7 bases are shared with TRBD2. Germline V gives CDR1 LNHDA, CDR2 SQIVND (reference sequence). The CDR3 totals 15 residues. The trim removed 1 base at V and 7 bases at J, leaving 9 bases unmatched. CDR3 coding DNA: TGTGCCAGTAGTATAGGCGGGGCGTCGGGAGGGACCCAGTACTTC. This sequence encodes CASSIGGASGGTQYF. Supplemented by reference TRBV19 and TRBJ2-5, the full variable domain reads DGGITQSPKYLFRKEGQNVTLSCEQNLNHDAMYWYRQDPGQGLRLIYYSQIVNDFQKGDIAEGYSVSREKKESFPLTVTSAQKNPTAFYLCASSIGGASGGTQYFGPGTRLLVL.

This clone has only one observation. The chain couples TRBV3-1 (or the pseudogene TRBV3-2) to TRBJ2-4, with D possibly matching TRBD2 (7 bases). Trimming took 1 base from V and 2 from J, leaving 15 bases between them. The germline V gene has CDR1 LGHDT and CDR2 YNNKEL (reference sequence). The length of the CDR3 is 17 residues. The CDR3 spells CASSQVGGAVTKNIQYF. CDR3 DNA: TGTGCCAGCAGCCAAGTGGGGGGGGCGGTCACCAAAAACATTCAGTACTTC.

DNA of the CDR3: TGTGCCAGCAGTAGGTTTGCCGACAATCAGCCCCAGCATTTT. It yields the protein CASSRFADNQPQHF. The rearrangement uses TRBV6-5 and TRBJ1-5; D call uncertain. This CDR3 comprises 14 residues. CDR1 is MNHEY and CDR2 is SVGAGI in the germline V gene. V lost 5 bases and J 3 bases, leaving 11 bases between the germline ends.

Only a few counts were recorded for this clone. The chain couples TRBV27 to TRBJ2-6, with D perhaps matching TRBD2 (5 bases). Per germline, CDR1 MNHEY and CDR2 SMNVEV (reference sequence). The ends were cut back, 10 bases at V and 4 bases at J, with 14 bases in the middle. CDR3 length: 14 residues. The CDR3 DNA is TGTGCCACCCCGGGATCCGCAGGGGCCAACGTCCTGACTTTC. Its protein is CATPGSAGANVLTF. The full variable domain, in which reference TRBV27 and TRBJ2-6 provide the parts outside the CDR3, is EAQVTQNPRYLITVTGKKLTVTCSQNMNHEYMSWYRQDPGLGLRQIYYSMNVEVTDKGDVPEGYKVSRKEKRNFPLILESPSPNQTSLYFCATPGSAGANVLTFGAGSRLTVL.

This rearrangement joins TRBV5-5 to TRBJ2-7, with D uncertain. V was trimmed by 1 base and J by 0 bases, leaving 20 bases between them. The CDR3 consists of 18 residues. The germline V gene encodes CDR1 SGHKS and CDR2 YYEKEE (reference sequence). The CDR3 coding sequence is TGTGCCAGCAGCTTGCTATATTACGGTTCAAGGAGCTCCTACGAGCAGTACGTC. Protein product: CASSLLYYGSRSSYEQYV.

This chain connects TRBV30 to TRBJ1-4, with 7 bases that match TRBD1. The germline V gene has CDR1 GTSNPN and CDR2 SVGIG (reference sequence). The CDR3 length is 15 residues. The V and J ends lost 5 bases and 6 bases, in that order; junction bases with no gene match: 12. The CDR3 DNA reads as TGTGCCTGGGACGGGCAGGGGGGGACACATGAAAAACTGTTTTTT. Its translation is CAWDGQGGTHEKLFF. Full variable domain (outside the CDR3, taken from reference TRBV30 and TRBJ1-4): SQTIHQWPATLVQPVGSPLSLECTVEGTSNPNLYWYRQAAGRGLQLLFYSVGIGQISSEVPQNLSASRPQDRQFILSSKKLLLSDSGFYLCAWDGQGGTHEKLFFGSGTQLSVL.

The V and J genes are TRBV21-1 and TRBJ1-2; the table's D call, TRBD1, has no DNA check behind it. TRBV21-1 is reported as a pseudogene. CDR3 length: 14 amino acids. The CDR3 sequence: CASSSKGDRLGYTF. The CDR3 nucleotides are TGTGCCAGCAGCAGCAAGGGGGACAGGCTTGGCTACACCTTC.